This T cell receptor (beta chain) is from a study of T cell changes during pregnancy in multiple sclerosis. Clones were read by immunoSEQ multiplex PCR, and TCRdb kept only the in-frame ones, dropping some. The data contain approximately 50,000 clones, about 92% of them singletons. The CDR3 is 14 amino acids. Germline V lookup: CDR1 MNHNS, CDR2 SASEGT. Trimming cost V 5 bases and J 6 bases; bases outside gene matches: 5. This TCR was sampled from a female donor with multiple sclerosis, enrolled in a pregnancy study. This chain joins TRBV6-1 and TRBJ1-2; 11 nucleotides align to TRBD1. The material sequenced was CD4+ T cells from peripheral blood mononuclear cells, taken in the third trimester of pregnancy. The CDR3 sequence is CASSSGTGGHGYTF. The DNA for the CDR3 is TGTGCCAGCAGTTCCGGGACAGGGGGTCATGGCTACACCTTC.